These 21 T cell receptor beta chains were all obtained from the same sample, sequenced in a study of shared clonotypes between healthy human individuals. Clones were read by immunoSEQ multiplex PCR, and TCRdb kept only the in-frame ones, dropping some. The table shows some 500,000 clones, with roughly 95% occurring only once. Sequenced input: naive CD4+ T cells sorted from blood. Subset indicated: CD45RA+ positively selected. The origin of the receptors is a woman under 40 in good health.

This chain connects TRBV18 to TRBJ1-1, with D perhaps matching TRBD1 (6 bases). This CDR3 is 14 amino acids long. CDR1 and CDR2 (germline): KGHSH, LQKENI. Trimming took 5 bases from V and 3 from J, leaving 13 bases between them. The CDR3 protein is CASSAGGSYTEAFF. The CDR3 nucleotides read TGTGCCAGCTCAGCGGGGGGCTCCTACACTGAAGCTTTCTTT.

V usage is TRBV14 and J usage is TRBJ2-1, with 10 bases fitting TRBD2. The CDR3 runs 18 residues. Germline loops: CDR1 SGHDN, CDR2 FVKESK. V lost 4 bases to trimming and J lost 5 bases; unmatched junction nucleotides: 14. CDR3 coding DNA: TGTGCCAGCAGCCCTAAGGGGGGACTAGCGACCGATCACAATGAGCAGTTCTTC. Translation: CASSPKGGLATDHNEQFF. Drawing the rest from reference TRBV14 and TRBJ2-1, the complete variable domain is EAGVTQFPSHSVIEKGQTVTLRCDPISGHDNLYWYRRVMGKEIKFLLHFVKESKQDESGMPNNRFLAERTGGTYSTLKVQPAELEDSGVYFCASSPKGGLATDHNEQFFGPGTRLTVL.

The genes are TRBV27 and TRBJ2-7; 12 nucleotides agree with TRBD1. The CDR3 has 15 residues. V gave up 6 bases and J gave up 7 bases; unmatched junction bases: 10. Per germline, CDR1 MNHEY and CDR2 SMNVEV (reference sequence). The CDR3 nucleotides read TGTGCCAGCAGGTCTCCGGGACAGGGGGCTGAAGAGCAGTACTTC. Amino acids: CASRSPGQGAEEQYF.

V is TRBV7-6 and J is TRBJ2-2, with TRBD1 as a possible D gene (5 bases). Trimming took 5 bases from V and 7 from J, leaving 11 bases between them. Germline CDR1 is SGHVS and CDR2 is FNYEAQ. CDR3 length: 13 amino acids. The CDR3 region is CASSLRDRGELFF. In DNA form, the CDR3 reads TGTGCCAGCAGCCTCAGGGATCGCGGGGAGCTGTTTTTT.

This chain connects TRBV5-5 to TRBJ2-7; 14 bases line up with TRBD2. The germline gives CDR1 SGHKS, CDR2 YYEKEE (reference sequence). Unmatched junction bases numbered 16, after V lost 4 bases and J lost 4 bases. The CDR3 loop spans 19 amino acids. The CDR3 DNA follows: TGTGCCAGCAGCGCCAAGAGGGTCGGGACTAGCGGGAGTCTGTACGAGCAGTACTTC. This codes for CASSAKRVGTSGSLYEQYF.

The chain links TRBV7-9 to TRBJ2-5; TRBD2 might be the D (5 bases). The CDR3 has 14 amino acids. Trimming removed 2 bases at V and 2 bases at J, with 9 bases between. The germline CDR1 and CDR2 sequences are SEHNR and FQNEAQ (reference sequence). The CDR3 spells CASSLFGDQETQYF. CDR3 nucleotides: TGTGCCAGCAGCTTATTCGGGGATCAAGAGACCCAGTACTTC.

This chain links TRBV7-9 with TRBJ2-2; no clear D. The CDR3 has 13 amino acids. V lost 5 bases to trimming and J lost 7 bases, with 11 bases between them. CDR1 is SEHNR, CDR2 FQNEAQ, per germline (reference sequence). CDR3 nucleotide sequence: TGTGCCAGCAGCCCGACTGAGCACGGGGAGCTGTTTTTT. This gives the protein CASSPTEHGELFF.

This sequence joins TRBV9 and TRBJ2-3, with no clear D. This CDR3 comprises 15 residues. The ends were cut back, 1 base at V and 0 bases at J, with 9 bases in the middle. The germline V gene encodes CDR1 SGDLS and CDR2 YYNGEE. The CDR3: CASSVTSSSTDTQYF. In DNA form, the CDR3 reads TGTGCCAGCAGCGTAACGAGTTCTAGCACAGATACGCAGTATTTT.

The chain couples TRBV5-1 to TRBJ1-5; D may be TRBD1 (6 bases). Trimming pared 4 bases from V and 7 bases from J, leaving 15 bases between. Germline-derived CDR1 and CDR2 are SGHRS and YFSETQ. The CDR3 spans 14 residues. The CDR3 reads CASSVDPGEQPQHF. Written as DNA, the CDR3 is TGCGCCAGCAGCGTGGACCCAGGGGAGCAGCCCCAGCATTTT.

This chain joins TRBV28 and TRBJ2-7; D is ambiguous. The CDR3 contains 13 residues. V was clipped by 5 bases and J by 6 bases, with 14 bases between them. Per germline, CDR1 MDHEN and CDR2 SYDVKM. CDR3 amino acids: CASSLTTPPEQYF. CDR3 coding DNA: TGTGCCAGCAGTCTCACAACCCCCCCCGAGCAGTACTTC.

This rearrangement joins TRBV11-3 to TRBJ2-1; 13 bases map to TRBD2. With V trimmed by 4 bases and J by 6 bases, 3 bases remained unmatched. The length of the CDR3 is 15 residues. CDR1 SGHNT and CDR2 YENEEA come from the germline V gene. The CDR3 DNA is TGTGCCAGCAGCTGGACTAGCGGGAGCGGCAATGAGCAGTTCTTC. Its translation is CASSWTSGSGNEQFF.

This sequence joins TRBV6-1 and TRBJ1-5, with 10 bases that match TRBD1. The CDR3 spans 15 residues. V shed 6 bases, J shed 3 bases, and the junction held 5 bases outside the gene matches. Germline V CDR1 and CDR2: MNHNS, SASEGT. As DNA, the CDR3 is TGTGCCAGCAGGGGACAGGGGAGGATCAATCAGCCCCAGCATTTT. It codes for CASRGQGRINQPQHF.

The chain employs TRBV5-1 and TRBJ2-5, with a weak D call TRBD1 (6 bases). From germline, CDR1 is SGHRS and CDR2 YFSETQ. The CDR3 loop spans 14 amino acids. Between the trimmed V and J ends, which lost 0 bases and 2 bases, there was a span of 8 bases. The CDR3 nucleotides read TGCGCCAGCAGCTTGGACAGGGTACAAGAGACCCAGTACTTC. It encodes CASSLDRVQETQYF.

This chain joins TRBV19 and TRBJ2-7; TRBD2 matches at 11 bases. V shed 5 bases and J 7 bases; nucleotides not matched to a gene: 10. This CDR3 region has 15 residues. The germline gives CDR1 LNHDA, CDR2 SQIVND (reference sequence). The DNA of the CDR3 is TGTGCCAGTAGTTCGGTAGCGGGAGGGCCGGGGGAGCAGTACTTC. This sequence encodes CASSSVAGGPGEQYF.

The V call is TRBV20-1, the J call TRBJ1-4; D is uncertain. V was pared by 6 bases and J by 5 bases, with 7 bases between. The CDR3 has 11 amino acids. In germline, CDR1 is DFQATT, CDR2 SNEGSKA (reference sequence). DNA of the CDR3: TGCAGTGCGAAGCCCAATGAAAAACTGTTTTTT. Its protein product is CSAKPNEKLFF.

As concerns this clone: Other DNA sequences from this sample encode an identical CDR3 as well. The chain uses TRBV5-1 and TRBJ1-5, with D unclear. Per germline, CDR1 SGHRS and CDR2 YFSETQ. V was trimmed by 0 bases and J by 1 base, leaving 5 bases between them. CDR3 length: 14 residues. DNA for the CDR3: TGCGCCAGCAGCTTGGACGGGAGCAATCAGCCCCAGCATTTT. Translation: CASSLDGSNQPQHF.

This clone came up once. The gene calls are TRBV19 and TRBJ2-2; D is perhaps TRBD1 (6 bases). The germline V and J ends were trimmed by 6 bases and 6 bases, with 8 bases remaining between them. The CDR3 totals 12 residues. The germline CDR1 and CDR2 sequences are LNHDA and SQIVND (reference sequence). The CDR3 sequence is CASRRTAGELFF. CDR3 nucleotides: TGTGCCAGTAGGCGGACAGCCGGGGAGCTGTTTTTT.

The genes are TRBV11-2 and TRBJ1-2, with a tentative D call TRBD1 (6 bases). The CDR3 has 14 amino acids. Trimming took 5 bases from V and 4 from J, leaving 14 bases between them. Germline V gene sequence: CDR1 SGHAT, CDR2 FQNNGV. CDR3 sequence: CASSPEGGGYGYTF. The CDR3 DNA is TGTGCCAGCAGCCCCGAGGGGGGTGGCTATGGCTACACCTTC.

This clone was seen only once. The CDR3 sequence: CASSPGLTSTDTQYF. CDR3 bases: TGCGCCAGCAGTCCGGGCCTGACTAGCACAGATACGCAGTATTTT. This chain connects TRBV5-1 to TRBJ2-3; D gene uncertain. V dropped 5 bases and J dropped 0 bases, with 13 bases sitting between them. CDR3 length: 15 residues. Germline V gives CDR1 SGHRS, CDR2 YFSETQ.

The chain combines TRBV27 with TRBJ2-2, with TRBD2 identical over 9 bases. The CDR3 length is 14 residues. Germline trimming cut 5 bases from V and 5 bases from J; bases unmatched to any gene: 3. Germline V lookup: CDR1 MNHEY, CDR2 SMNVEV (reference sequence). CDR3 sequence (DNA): TGTGCCAGCAGTAATAGCGGGGGAACCGGGGAGCTGTTTTTT. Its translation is CASSNSGGTGELFF.

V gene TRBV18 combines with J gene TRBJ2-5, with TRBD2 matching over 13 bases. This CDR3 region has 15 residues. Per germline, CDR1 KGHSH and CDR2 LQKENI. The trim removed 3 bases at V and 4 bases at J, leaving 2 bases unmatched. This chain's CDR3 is CASSPGLAGSETQYF. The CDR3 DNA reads TGTGCCAGCTCACCGGGACTAGCGGGATCAGAGACCCAGTACTTC.